The 28 T cell receptor beta chains presented below share a single source sample, sequenced in a study of blood T cell repertoires in COVID-19. Generated by immunoSEQ multiplex PCR, the TCRdb table keeps only in-frame clones and is missing some. The sample consists of about 85,000 clones, around nine tenths of them appearing once. The sequencing input was peripheral blood. All receptors derive from a man between 60 and 75 years old with acute or convalescent COVID-19.

J is TRBJ1-1 and V is TRBV5-1, with TRBD1 as a possible D gene (6 bases). Between the trimmed V and J ends, which lost 4 bases and 1 base, there was a span of 11 bases. The CDR3 runs 14 residues. Germline V lookup: CDR1 SGHRS, CDR2 YFSETQ. The CDR3 nucleotides are TGCGCCAGCAGCGCGCAGGGGAAGAACACTGAAGCTTTCTTT. It is translated as CASSAQGKNTEAFF.

This clone showed up just once. The rearrangement links TRBV27 to TRBJ2-7, with 9 bases that match TRBD1. This CDR3 is 16 amino acids long. Germline V gene sequence: CDR1 MNHEY, CDR2 SMNVEV (reference sequence). The V segment lost 5 bases and the J segment 5 bases; nucleotides outside the gene matches: 13. The CDR3 nucleotides are TGTGCCAGCAGTGCTATTGGCGGGACAGGGAGGAACGAGCAGTACTTC. The encoded protein is CASSAIGGTGRNEQYF.

On this clone: An end of the junction does not agree with germline; a read error may underlie this. V usage is TRBV14 and J usage is TRBJ2-2; D is ambiguous. The CDR3 sequence is 17 residues long. Germline V gene lookup returns CDR1 SGHDN and CDR2 FVKESK. This CDR3 is CTSSQDTLASQYGELFF. The CDR3 bases are TGTACCAGCAGCCAAGATACTTTAGCCTCACAATACGGGGAGCTGTTTTTT.

The chain links TRBV14 to TRBJ2-5; perhaps TRBD2 as D (5 bases). CDR1 SGHDN and CDR2 FVKESK come from the germline V gene. CDR3 size: 15 residues. Trimming shortened V by 4 bases and J by 1 base, and 13 bases separated the two germline ends. The CDR3 DNA follows: TGTGCCAGCAGCCCCCGGGGAAGACTCCAAGAGACCCAGTACTTC. Residues: CASSPRGRLQETQYF.

The chain couples TRBV4-3 to TRBJ2-3; D is possibly TRBD2 (5 bases). The CDR3 is 17 residues long. V lost 2 bases to trimming and J lost 1 base, with 16 bases between them. Germline lookup yields CDR1 LGHNA and CDR2 YSLEER. CDR3 region: CASSQSVARVRTDTQYF. In nucleotides, the CDR3 is TGCGCCAGCAGCCAATCAGTAGCGAGGGTGCGCACAGATACGCAGTATTTT.

This chain uses TRBV7-2 with TRBJ2-2, with 9 bases lining up with TRBD1. In germline, CDR1 is SGHTA, CDR2 FQGNSA. The CDR3 consists of 16 residues. Trimming removed 1 base from V and 6 bases from J; junction bases left unmatched: 6. CDR3 protein: CASSLVGGQGSGELFF. In DNA form, the CDR3 reads TGTGCCAGCAGCTTAGTCGGGGGACAGGGTTCCGGGGAGCTGTTTTTT.

The chain links TRBV6-5 to TRBJ2-1; 8 nucleotides agree with TRBD2. The CDR3 spans 14 residues. Trimming removed 9 bases from V and 4 bases from J; junction bases left unmatched: 8. The V gene's germline CDR1 is MNHEY and CDR2 SVGAGI. The CDR3 here is CASSPGGDYNEQFF. In DNA, the CDR3 is TGTGCCAGTTCGCCGGGGGGGGATTACAATGAGCAGTTCTTC.

This chain links TRBV19 with TRBJ1-6; D remains unclear. Germline V CDR1 and CDR2: LNHDA, SQIVND (reference sequence). The CDR3 length is 14 residues. V was shortened by 8 bases and J by 2 bases, with 10 bases between the two germline ends. The CDR3 spells CASVGVPYNSPLHF. CDR3 nucleotides: TGTGCCAGTGTCGGAGTCCCCTATAATTCACCCCTCCACTTT. The entire variable domain, with the rest obtained from reference TRBV19 and TRBJ1-6, is as follows: DGGITQSPKYLFRKEGQNVTLSCEQNLNHDAMYWYRQDPGQGLRLIYYSQIVNDFQKGDIAEGYSVSREKKESFPLTVTSAQKNPTAFYLCASVGVPYNSPLHFGNGTRLTVT.

This chain uses TRBV19 with TRBJ1-2; possibly TRBD1 for D (5 bases). CDR1 LNHDA and CDR2 SQIVND come from the germline V gene (reference sequence). The ends were cut back, 6 bases at V and 2 bases at J, with 10 bases in the middle. CDR3 size: 13 residues. This CDR3 is CASSQGKNYGYTF. The CDR3 nucleotides read TGTGCCAGTAGCCAGGGAAAAAACTATGGCTACACCTTC.

In its sample, this clone was seen once. The CDR3 DNA reads as TGCGCCAGCAGCCGACAAACCCCCCCTATAGGGGCAAACTATGGCTACACCTTC. The encoded protein is CASSRQTPPIGANYGYTF. The chain recombines TRBV4-3 with TRBJ1-2; maybe TRBD1 (5 bases). Trimming cost V 4 bases and J 2 bases, with 23 bases left between them. There are 18 residues in the CDR3. Germline loops: CDR1 LGHNA, CDR2 YSLEER.

The chain combines TRBV11-2 with TRBJ1-1; 9 nucleotides align to TRBD1. V shed 5 bases, J shed 5 bases, and the junction held 9 bases outside the gene matches. This CDR3 spans 15 amino acids. The V gene's germline CDR1 is SGHAT and CDR2 FQNNGV. CDR3 protein: CASSRFDRGRTEAFF. CDR3 nucleotides: TGTGCCAGCAGCCGATTCGACAGGGGGAGGACTGAAGCTTTCTTT.

The V call is TRBV19, the J call TRBJ1-2; no clear D. There are 12 residues in the CDR3. The V end lost 4 bases, the J end lost 1 base, and 4 bases lay between the germline ends. The V gene's germline CDR1 is LNHDA and CDR2 SQIVND (reference sequence). CDR3 nucleotide sequence: TGTGCCAGTAGTACCGTTAACTATGGCTACACCTTC. This encodes CASSTVNYGYTF.

This chain joins TRBV4-3 and TRBJ1-3; D gene uncertain. CDR1 and CDR2 (germline): LGHNA, YSLEER. V lost 1 base and J 2 bases, leaving 12 bases between the germline ends. This CDR3 spans 16 amino acids. The CDR3 loop reads CASSQGPLGAGNTIYF. DNA for the CDR3: TGCGCCAGCAGCCAAGGTCCTCTGGGCGCTGGAAACACCATATATTTT.

V and J are TRBV6-2 or TRBV6-3 and TRBJ1-2; 9 positions agree with TRBD1. V lost 2 bases and J lost 4; bases outside the gene matches: 5. The CDR3 length is 15 residues. The germline gives CDR1 MNHEY, CDR2 SVGEGT. DNA of the CDR3: TGTGCCAGCAGTTACCCCGGGACAGGGACCTATGGCTACACCTTC. Translated, it gives CASSYPGTGTYGYTF.

The rearrangement uses TRBV7-8 and TRBJ1-6; 10 nucleotides match TRBD1. The CDR3 is 16 amino acids. V lost 1 base to trimming and J lost 6 bases; unmatched junction nucleotides: 3. CDR1 and CDR2 (germline): SGHVS, FQNEAQ. The CDR3 DNA reads TGTGCCAGCAGCTTAGAGGGGACAGGGGTTAATTCACCCCTCCACTTT. It translates to CASSLEGTGVNSPLHF.

This sequence joins TRBV15 and TRBJ1-2; D gene ambiguous. V shed 0 bases and J shed 4 bases, with 12 bases lying between them. This CDR3 has 15 amino acids. CDR1 and CDR2 (germline): LNHNV, YYDKDF (reference sequence). Written as DNA, the CDR3 is TGTGCCACCAGCAGAGAACGAGGAGGTATCTATGGCTACACCTTC. Protein: CATSRERGGIYGYTF.

V is TRBV2 and J is TRBJ2-3; 7 bases match TRBD1. Trimming took 4 bases from V and 5 from J; bases not matched to a gene: 3. The CDR3 is 13 amino acids. The germline V gene has CDR1 SNHLY and CDR2 FYNNEI. CDR3 sequence (DNA): TGTGCCAGCAGTGCGACAGGGAGAGATACGCAGTATTTT. Amino acids: CASSATGRDTQYF.

The sample holds one count of this clone. Written as DNA, the CDR3 is TGCGCCAGCAGTACACAGGGGTCCGGGGAGCTGTTTTTT. Translated, it gives CASSTQGSGELFF. The rearrangement links TRBV10-1 to TRBJ2-2; 7 positions match TRBD1. Germline V gene lookup returns CDR1 WNHNN and CDR2 SYGVQD (reference sequence). The junction had 3 bases not matched to a gene; V was cut back by 5 bases and J by 6 bases. The CDR3 is 13 residues long.

The table lists this clone with a few counts. This rearrangement joins TRBV12-5 to TRBJ2-5; D remains ambiguous. The CDR3 is made up of 13 amino acids. Between the trimmed V and J ends, which lost 3 bases and 2 bases, there was a span of 7 bases. The germline V gene has CDR1 LGHNT and CDR2 FRNRAP. The CDR3, as DNA: TGTGCTAGTGGTTTTGGTCTACAAGAGACCCAGTACTTC. Protein product: CASGFGLQETQYF. Based on the CDR3 plus reference TRBV12-5 and TRBJ2-5, the full variable domain is DARVTQTPRHKVTEMGQEVTMRCQPILGHNTVFWYRQTMMQGLELLAYFRNRAPLDDSGMPKDRFSAEMPDATLATLKIQPSEPRDSAVYFCASGFGLQETQYFGPGTRLLVL.

This clone occurred a few times. V usage is TRBV5-5 and J usage is TRBJ1-3; no definite D call. Trimming shortened V by 4 bases and J by 0 bases, and 11 bases separated the two germline ends. Germline loops: CDR1 SGHKS, CDR2 YYEKEE (reference sequence). The length of the CDR3 is 15 residues. CDR3 protein: CASSRLASSGNTIYF. The DNA of the CDR3 is TGTGCCAGCAGCCGTCTGGCTTCCTCTGGAAACACCATATATTTT.

This chain connects TRBV19 to TRBJ1-1, with D tentatively TRBD1 (6 bases). V was trimmed by 10 bases and J by 4 bases, leaving 16 bases between them. This CDR3 has 13 amino acids. The germline V gene encodes CDR1 LNHDA and CDR2 SQIVND (reference sequence). DNA for the CDR3: TGTGCCACAGAACAGGGTCGGGGCACTGAAGCTTTCTTT. It is translated as CATEQGRGTEAFF.

This rearrangement joins TRBV6-2 or TRBV6-3 to TRBJ1-5; 7 positions agree with TRBD1. The CDR3 has 13 residues. Germline V gene sequence: CDR1 MNHEY, CDR2 SVGEGT. The junction had 4 bases not matched to a gene; V was cut back by 6 bases and J by 5 bases. CDR3 protein: CASSQGVYQPQHF. As DNA, the CDR3 is TGTGCCAGCAGCCAGGGGGTCTATCAGCCCCAGCATTTT.

The chain uses TRBV19 and TRBJ1-1, with TRBD1 as a possible D gene (5 bases). The CDR3 is made up of 16 amino acids. Trimming left V 5 bases short and J 3 bases short, with 19 bases between. CDR1 is LNHDA and CDR2 is SQIVND in the germline V gene (reference sequence). The CDR3, as DNA: TGTGCCAGTAGTCATAGACCCACAGGAAGGGACACTGAAGCTTTCTTT. Its protein is CASSHRPTGRDTEAFF.

This clone came up a few times. V usage is TRBV7-8 and J usage is TRBJ1-5, with D tentatively TRBD1 (5 bases). The germline V and J ends were trimmed by 5 bases and 2 bases, with 10 bases remaining between them. Per germline, CDR1 SGHVS and CDR2 FQNEAQ. The CDR3 is made up of 14 amino acids. CDR3 DNA: TGTGCCAGCAGCCCCAGGGAGGGCAATCAGCCCCAGCATTTT. Protein sequence: CASSPREGNQPQHF.

The chain combines TRBV24-1 with TRBJ2-7, with a possible D match to TRBD2 (5 bases). The CDR3 has 15 amino acids. Germline assignment: CDR1 KGHDR and CDR2 SFDVKD. The V end lost 4 bases, the J end lost 1 base, and 13 bases lay between the germline ends. The CDR3: CATSEPGSSSYEQYF. CDR3 coding DNA: TGTGCCACCAGTGAGCCGGGATCAAGTTCCTACGAGCAGTACTTC.

This rearrangement joins TRBV9 to TRBJ1-2, with 8 bases fitting TRBD1. The CDR3 has 14 residues. After removal of 4 bases from V and 8 bases from J, the junction contained 10 bases not matched to a gene. Germline V gene lookup returns CDR1 SGDLS and CDR2 YYNGEE. The CDR3 DNA sequence: TGTGCCAGCAGCTCCCCGGGACAGGCGGGAGGCTACACCTTC. The encoded protein is CASSSPGQAGGYTF.

The chain couples TRBV7-3 to TRBJ2-1; TRBD2 matches 10 bases. V shed 2 bases, J shed 9 bases, and the junction held 10 bases outside the gene matches. The CDR3 totals 16 residues. From germline, CDR1 is SGHTA and CDR2 FQGTGA. The CDR3 protein is CASSLLAGGPRSEQFF. The CDR3 coding sequence is TGTGCCAGCAGCTTATTAGCGGGGGGACCTAGATCTGAGCAGTTCTTC.

This chain connects TRBV6-5 to TRBJ1-1; tentatively, D is TRBD1 (5 bases). Germline CDR1 reads MNHEY; CDR2 reads SVGAGI. This CDR3 is 15 amino acids long. V lost 5 bases, J lost 5 bases, and 18 bases lay in between. CDR3 DNA sequence: TGTGCCAGCAGTACACCTCACGGGGGTGGAACTGAAGCTTTCTTT. The encoded protein is CASSTPHGGGTEAFF.